Presented here are 30 T cell receptor beta chains from one specimen sequenced in a study of Ad26.COV2.S vaccination and SARS-CoV-2 variants. TCRdb's copy holds only in-frame clones and misses some; the assay was immunoSEQ multiplex PCR. This table has some 390,000 clones, approximately 89% appearing once. Treatment of the sample: around 19 received Ad26.COV2.S at low or high dose, single or two shots; several received placebo; per-sample allocation not given. Sampling was done on day 63 after the first vaccine or placebo injection. The material was peripheral blood, obtained in a trial of Ad26.COV2.S vaccine versus placebo. All receptors come from a person aged 18-60 years who received the Ad26.COV2.S COVID-19 vaccine or a placebo.

This clone appeared once. V and J are TRBV7-2 and TRBJ2-7; tentative D call: TRBD2 (5 bases). Germline-derived CDR1 and CDR2 are SGHTA and FQGNSA. Trimming took off 1 base at V and 3 bases at J, with 10 bases between the two ends. The CDR3 runs to 14 residues. CDR3 amino acids: CASSLEAGGYEQYF. The DNA of the CDR3 is TGTGCCAGCAGCTTAGAGGCAGGAGGCTACGAGCAGTACTTC.

The chain has TRBV7-2 and TRBJ2-1; 13 nucleotides line up with TRBD2. The CDR3 covers 19 residues. CDR1 and CDR2 from the germline V gene are SGHTA and FQGNSA. J lost 5 bases, V lost 3 bases, and 13 bases had no gene match. The CDR3 bases are TGTGCCAGCAGCTTGTGGGCGGGCGAGGGACTAGCGGGAAACAATGAGCAGTTCTTC. This codes for CASSLWAGEGLAGNNEQFF.

The chain has TRBV6-1 and TRBJ2-7, with 11 positions matching TRBD2. This CDR3 region has 15 residues. Germline V CDR1 and CDR2: MNHNS, SASEGT. After removal of 3 bases from V and 3 bases from J, the junction contained 4 bases not matched to a gene. CDR3 in amino acids: CASSEAGTSGYEQYF. The CDR3, as DNA: TGTGCCAGCAGTGAGGCCGGGACTAGCGGCTACGAGCAGTACTTC.

V and J are TRBV20-1 and TRBJ2-1; D ambiguous. The germline CDR1 and CDR2 sequences are DFQATT and SNEGSKA (reference sequence). Deletions cut 5 bases from V and 8 bases from J, with 7 bases between. The length of the CDR3 is 10 residues. The CDR3 region has the DNA TGCAGTGCTTCGAAGTATGAGCAGTTCTTC. Protein sequence: CSASKYEQFF.

The chain has TRBV28 and TRBJ2-1, with D possibly TRBD2 on 6 matching bases. This CDR3 has 16 residues. CDR1 MDHEN and CDR2 SYDVKM come from the germline V gene. The ends were cut back, 2 bases at V and 0 bases at J, with 11 bases in the middle. CDR3 sequence: CASSLPGGFSYNEQFF. The CDR3 bases are TGTGCCAGCAGTTTACCCGGGGGTTTCTCCTACAATGAGCAGTTCTTC.

This rearrangement joins TRBV28 to TRBJ1-2, with D perhaps TRBD1 (6 bases). Trimming pared 6 bases from V and 7 bases from J, leaving 15 bases between. This CDR3 has 13 residues. Germline CDR1 and CDR2: MDHEN and SYDVKM. Here the CDR3 DNA reads TGTGCCAGCAGCCCCGGGGGGGCCGGTGGCTACACCTTC. Translating gives CASSPGGAGGYTF.

This rearrangement joins TRBV3-1 (or the pseudogene TRBV3-2) to TRBJ2-1; D remains ambiguous. CDR1 is LGHDT, CDR2 YNNKEL, per germline (reference sequence). Between the trimmed V and J ends, which lost 3 bases and 7 bases, there was a span of 16 bases. This CDR3 region has 15 residues. The CDR3 is CASSHSPGVGNEQFF. CDR3 DNA sequence: TGTGCCAGCAGCCACTCCCCGGGTGTGGGGAATGAGCAGTTCTTC.

The V gene is TRBV3-1 (or the pseudogene TRBV3-2), the J gene TRBJ2-2; 9 bases match TRBD1. Trimming at V came to 1 base and at J to 4 bases, leaving 1 base not matched to a gene. Germline-derived CDR1 and CDR2 are LGHDT and YNNKEL (reference sequence). The CDR3 contains 15 residues. CDR3 residues: CASSQGTGVTGELFF. CDR3 DNA: TGTGCCAGCAGCCAAGGGACAGGGGTCACCGGGGAGCTGTTTTTT.

The gene calls are TRBV9 and TRBJ2-7; perhaps D is TRBD1 or TRBD2 (7 bases each). Trimming took 4 bases from V and 3 from J, leaving 17 bases between them. CDR1 and CDR2 (germline): SGDLS, YYNGEE. This CDR3 region has 15 residues. CDR3: CASSPVGGGGYEQYF. DNA of the CDR3: TGTGCCAGCAGCCCCGTGGGAGGGGGCGGCTACGAGCAGTACTTC.

The chain has TRBV28 and TRBJ2-1; 7 positions match TRBD1. The CDR3 length is 13 residues. CDR1 and CDR2 from the germline V gene are MDHEN and SYDVKM. V lost 8 bases to trimming and J lost 14 bases; unmatched junction nucleotides: 15. For the CDR3, the DNA is TGTGCCAGCCGTACCCACAGGGGTGAGGAGGAGTTCTTC. Translating gives CASRTHRGEEEFF.

The gene calls are TRBV6-2 or TRBV6-3 and TRBJ2-2; 12 nucleotides agree with TRBD2. Germline V lookup: CDR1 MNHEY, CDR2 SVGEGT. The V segment lost 2 bases and the J segment 3 bases; nucleotides outside the gene matches: 4. The CDR3 covers 17 residues. The CDR3 coding sequence is TGTGCCAGCAGTTACCAGACTAGCGGGAGAGACACCGGGGAGCTGTTTTTT. Encoded protein: CASSYQTSGRDTGELFF.

The genes are TRBV12-2 and TRBJ2-7; no DNA check was done on the table's D call, TRBD2. TRBV12-2 counts as a pseudogene. This CDR3 has 12 residues. CDR3 amino acids: CASRLSGLARYF. DNA for the CDR3: TGTGCAAGTCGCTTATCAGGACTAGCGCGTTACTTC.

V gene TRBV2 combines with J gene TRBJ2-2, with unresolved D. Trimming removed 6 bases from V and 6 bases from J, with 14 bases in between. The germline V gene has CDR1 SNHLY and CDR2 FYNNEI. The CDR3 runs to 14 residues. CDR3 amino acids: CASRLRGGAGELFF. The CDR3 nucleotides are TGTGCCAGCAGGCTCCGCGGTGGGGCCGGGGAGCTGTTTTTT.

The rearrangement joins TRBV30 to TRBJ2-7; unclear D gene. The germline CDR1 and CDR2 sequences are GTSNPN and SVGIG (reference sequence). Trimming pared 1 base from V and 2 bases from J, leaving 9 bases between. The CDR3 sequence is 13 residues long. The CDR3 DNA reads as TGTGCCTGGAGTGCGACCGACACCTACGAGCAGTACTTC. Amino acid sequence: CAWSATDTYEQYF.

On this clone: One end of the junction does not line up with germline, which may come from a read error. V and J are TRBV6-1 and TRBJ1-1, with unresolved D. Looked up from germline, CDR1 is MNHNS and CDR2 is SASEGT. This CDR3 is 13 amino acids long. The chain's CDR3 is CASSDPPGEEAFF. The CDR3 DNA sequence: TGTGCCAGTAGTGACCCGCCAGGAGAAGAAGCTTTCTTT.

This chain connects TRBV10-3 to TRBJ1-1, with 7 positions matching TRBD1. The CDR3 has 11 amino acids. The germline gives CDR1 ENHRY, CDR2 SYGVKD. V lost 4 bases, J lost 10 bases, and 3 bases stayed unmatched. The CDR3 spells CAISGGQRAFF. CDR3 nucleotide sequence: TGTGCCATCAGTGGGGGACAGCGAGCTTTCTTT.

V and J are TRBV11-3 and TRBJ2-5, with 9 bases identical to TRBD1. J lost 5 bases, V lost 5 bases, and 6 bases had no gene match. This CDR3 region has 14 residues. Germline V gene sequence: CDR1 SGHNT, CDR2 YENEEA. The CDR3 sequence: CASSPGTGSETQYF. The CDR3 DNA is TGTGCCAGCAGCCCAGGGACAGGGTCGGAGACCCAGTACTTC.

The CDR3 loop is CASSPRANTGELFF. CDR3 nucleotides: TGTGCCAGCAGCCCAAGAGCGAACACCGGGGAGCTGTTTTTT. The chain links TRBV7-2 to TRBJ2-2; D call uncertain. The CDR3 covers 14 residues. Germline V gives CDR1 SGHTA, CDR2 FQGNSA. Trimming left V 5 bases short and J 0 bases short, with 7 bases between.

This clone came up a few times. V usage is TRBV2 and J usage is TRBJ2-7, with 14 positions matching TRBD2. The V segment lost 6 bases and the J segment 12 bases; nucleotides outside the gene matches: 4. Germline V CDR1 and CDR2: SNHLY, FYNNEI. The CDR3 is made up of 12 amino acids. CDR3 in amino acids: CASSVGLAGVYF. The CDR3 coding sequence is TGTGCCAGCAGCGTGGGACTAGCGGGAGTGTACTTC.

The V call is TRBV13, the J call TRBJ2-7; D might be TRBD1 or TRBD2, each matching 5 bases. The CDR3 sequence is 13 residues long. Germline V gene lookup returns CDR1 PRHDT and CDR2 FYEKMQ (reference sequence). The germline V and J ends were trimmed by 3 bases and 0 bases, with 6 bases remaining between them. CDR3 residues: CASSLGVSYEQYF. In DNA form, the CDR3 reads TGTGCCAGCAGCTTGGGGGTCTCCTACGAGCAGTACTTC.

The rearrangement uses TRBV4-1 and TRBJ2-7, with 9 bases identical to TRBD2. Per the germline V gene, CDR1 is MGHRA and CDR2 is YSYEKL. The CDR3 is 16 amino acids. The ends lost 4 bases at V and 3 bases at J; junction bases unmatched: 10. The CDR3 region has the DNA TGCGCCAGCAGCCCCAGTTTAGCGGGAGAGGACTACGAGCAGTACTTC. Translation: CASSPSLAGEDYEQYF.

The rearrangement uses TRBV7-7 and TRBJ2-1, with 8 bases identical to TRBD2. Losses at the gene ends were 1 base for V and 3 bases for J; bases not matched to a gene: 5. The CDR3 contains 16 residues. Germline loops: CDR1 SSHAT, CDR2 FNYEAQ (reference sequence). CDR3 region: CASSLGMSGSYNEQFF. For the CDR3, the DNA is TGTGCCAGCAGCTTAGGTATGAGCGGGAGCTACAATGAGCAGTTCTTC.

This rearrangement joins TRBV6-5 to TRBJ1-2; D is perhaps TRBD1 (6 bases). V was trimmed by 0 bases and J by 4 bases, leaving 15 bases between them. Looked up from germline, CDR1 is MNHEY and CDR2 is SVGAGI. The CDR3 contains 16 residues. CDR3 region: CASSYSRKDRGYGYTF. CDR3 DNA sequence: TGTGCCAGCAGTTACTCCAGAAAGGACAGAGGCTATGGCTACACCTTC.

The rearrangement uses TRBV28 and TRBJ2-7; 8 nucleotides agree with TRBD1. V lost 7 bases, J lost 10 bases, and 12 bases stayed unmatched. CDR1 and CDR2 (germline): MDHEN, SYDVKM. This CDR3 is 13 amino acids long. The CDR3 reads CASTPPFGQGQYF. The CDR3 DNA is TGTGCCAGCACCCCCCCTTTTGGACAGGGTCAGTACTTC.

The genes are TRBV11-1 and TRBJ2-2, with D unresolved. V lost 3 bases and J 2 bases, leaving 7 bases between the germline ends. Germline V gene sequence: CDR1 SGHAT, CDR2 FQDESV (reference sequence). The CDR3 runs 14 residues. The CDR3 protein is CASSFKSNTGELFF. CDR3 bases: TGTGCCAGCAGCTTTAAGAGTAACACCGGGGAGCTGTTTTTT.

This rearrangement joins TRBV19 to TRBJ1-1; perhaps TRBD1 as D (5 bases). Germline loops: CDR1 LNHDA, CDR2 SQIVND (reference sequence). CDR3 length: 14 amino acids. V lost 6 bases and J 4 bases, leaving 15 bases between the germline ends. CDR3 sequence (DNA): TGTGCCAGTAGGGATCAGGGAAAGGTCACTGAAGCTTTCTTT. This gives the protein CASRDQGKVTEAFF.

This clone was counted only a few times. The chain carries TRBV19 and TRBJ1-1; the D gene is possibly TRBD1 (5 bases). The length of the CDR3 is 14 residues. V lost 3 bases and J 6 bases, leaving 14 bases between the germline ends. CDR1 is LNHDA and CDR2 is SQIVND in the germline V gene (reference sequence). The CDR3 nucleotides are TGTGCCAGTAGTATTCCGGGGAGGGGCCCTGAAGCTTTCTTT. It translates to CASSIPGRGPEAFF. Drawing the rest from reference TRBV19 and TRBJ1-1, the complete variable domain is DGGITQSPKYLFRKEGQNVTLSCEQNLNHDAMYWYRQDPGQGLRLIYYSQIVNDFQKGDIAEGYSVSREKKESFPLTVTSAQKNPTAFYLCASSIPGRGPEAFFGQGTRLTVV.

The count of this clone is one. V is TRBV2 and J is TRBJ2-1; 16 bases match TRBD2. Germline V gene data show CDR1 as SNHLY and CDR2 as FYNNEI. Germline trimming cut 9 bases from V and 5 bases from J; bases unmatched to any gene: 7. CDR3 length equals 16 residues. The CDR3 sequence: CARGGLAGGRDNEQFF. CDR3 sequence (DNA): TGTGCCAGAGGGGGACTAGCGGGAGGGCGAGACAATGAGCAGTTCTTC.

The rearrangement joins TRBV30 to TRBJ2-1; no reliable D call. V gave up 1 base and J gave up 7 bases, with 5 bases separating them. Germline V gene sequence: CDR1 GTSNPN, CDR2 SVGIG (reference sequence). This CDR3 comprises 11 residues. CDR3 in amino acids: CAWSGGNEQFF. CDR3 sequence (DNA): TGTGCCTGGAGTGGTGGGAATGAGCAGTTCTTC.

V and J are TRBV2 and TRBJ1-2; TRBD1 might be the D (5 bases). Germline V lookup: CDR1 SNHLY, CDR2 FYNNEI. The CDR3 consists of 13 residues. The germline V and J ends were trimmed by 5 bases and 7 bases, with 14 bases remaining between them. CDR3: CASSPGEGSGYTF. The CDR3 DNA follows: TGTGCCAGCAGTCCCGGAGAGGGGAGTGGCTACACCTTC.